This entry lists 18 T cell receptor beta chains sequenced from one sample in a study of T cells in localized non-small cell lung cancer. Generated by immunoSEQ multiplex PCR, the TCRdb table keeps only in-frame clones and is missing some. Of 25,000 to 30,000 clones in the sample, over 85% were seen once. Sequencing used peripheral blood, obtained before any cancer treatment. Receptor source: a woman aged 18 to 50 with stage I lung adenocarcinoma.

The chain has TRBV7-2 and TRBJ1-2, with D uncertain. The V gene lost 1 base and the J gene lost 4 bases, with 7 bases spanning the gap. The CDR3 loop spans 13 amino acids. CDR1 SGHTA and CDR2 FQGNSA come from the germline V gene. The chain's CDR3 is CASSLVTRYGYTF. CDR3 in DNA: TGTGCCAGCAGCTTAGTAACACGCTATGGCTACACCTTC.

V is TRBV7-2 and J is TRBJ2-3; TRBD2 aligns across 12 bases. The CDR3 covers 14 residues. V shed 5 bases, J shed 6 bases, and the junction held 3 bases outside the gene matches. CDR1 and CDR2 from the germline V gene are SGHTA and FQGNSA. CDR3 sequence: CASSQTSGSDTQYF. The DNA for the CDR3 is TGTGCCAGCAGCCAGACTAGCGGGAGTGATACGCAGTATTTT. Full variable domain (missing parts from reference TRBV7-2 and TRBJ2-3): GAGVSQSPSNKVTEKGKDVELRCDPISGHTALYWYRQSLGQGLEFLIYFQGNSAPDKSGLPSDRFSAERTGGSVSTLTIQRTQQEDSAVYLCASSQTSGSDTQYFGPGTRLTVL.

The chain has TRBV27 and TRBJ1-2; 9 bases agree with TRBD1. Germline values: CDR1 MNHEY, CDR2 SMNVEV (reference sequence). V dropped 4 bases and J dropped 0; count of bases not matched to a gene: 0. The CDR3 is made up of 14 amino acids. CDR3 nucleotide sequence: TGTGCCAGCAGTTGGGACAGGGCTAACTATGGCTACACCTTC. Translating it yields CASSWDRANYGYTF.

CDR3 region: CASSLRTSGRTSYNEQFF. The CDR3 nucleotides read TGTGCCAGCAGCCTAAGGACTAGCGGGAGGACTTCCTACAATGAGCAGTTCTTC. The gene calls are TRBV9 and TRBJ2-1, with 14 positions matching TRBD2. Looked up from germline, CDR1 is SGDLS and CDR2 is YYNGEE. The CDR3 is 18 amino acids. The V gene end was trimmed by 4 bases and the J gene end by 1 base; junction bases not matched to a gene: 7. The full variable domain, completed using reference TRBV9 and TRBJ2-1, is DSGVTQTPKHLITATGQRVTLRCSPRSGDLSVYWYQQSLDQGLQFLIQYYNGEERAKGNILERFSAQQFPDLHSELNLSSLELGDSALYFCASSLRTSGRTSYNEQFFGPGTRLTVL.

This chain joins TRBV11-2 and TRBJ2-1; the D gene is possibly TRBD1 (7 bases). Germline values: CDR1 SGHAT, CDR2 FQNNGV. The length of the CDR3 is 16 residues. Between the trimmed V and J ends, which lost 4 bases and 4 bases, there was a span of 17 bases. The CDR3 is CASSSPRTGGYNEQFF. DNA of the CDR3: TGTGCCAGCAGCTCCCCGCGGACAGGAGGGTACAATGAGCAGTTCTTC.

The chain combines TRBV7-8 with TRBJ1-3; the D gene is possibly TRBD1 (5 bases). V shed 6 bases and J shed 7 bases, with 10 bases lying between them. The CDR3 consists of 12 residues. From germline, CDR1 is SGHVS and CDR2 FQNEAQ. The CDR3 protein is CASRAGGNTIYF. Written as DNA, the CDR3 is TGTGCCAGCAGGGCCGGGGGGAACACCATATATTTT.

The gene calls are TRBV9 and TRBJ1-1; 9 positions agree with TRBD1. The CDR3 has 13 amino acids. CDR1 SGDLS and CDR2 YYNGEE come from the germline V gene. V lost 0 bases to trimming and J lost 6 bases; unmatched junction nucleotides: 0. CDR3 in amino acids: CASSVGDRAEAFF. The CDR3 coding sequence is TGTGCCAGCAGCGTAGGGGACAGGGCTGAAGCTTTCTTT.

The V and J genes are TRBV4-3 and TRBJ2-7; 9 bases are a match to TRBD2. This CDR3 is 20 amino acids long. CDR1 and CDR2 from the germline V gene are LGHNA and YSLEER. The V and J ends lost 1 base and 6 bases, in that order; junction bases with no gene match: 22. The CDR3 region is CASSQGDQELAGVWAFEQYF. The CDR3 nucleotides read TGCGCCAGCAGCCAAGGTGATCAAGAACTAGCGGGCGTCTGGGCGTTCGAGCAGTACTTC.

The rearrangement uses TRBV7-9 and TRBJ1-4; D may be TRBD1 (6 bases). V lost 0 bases to trimming and J lost 4 bases, with 9 bases between them. Germline CDR1 and CDR2: SEHNR and FQNEAQ (reference sequence). CDR3 length: 15 amino acids. Here the CDR3 DNA reads TGTGCCAGCAGCTTAGCCGGGACATATAATGAAAAACTGTTTTTT. Protein product: CASSLAGTYNEKLFF.

The V call is TRBV28, the J call TRBJ1-5; 8 positions agree with TRBD1. V shed 6 bases, J shed 1 base, and the junction held 2 bases outside the gene matches. CDR1 is MDHEN, CDR2 SYDVKM, per germline. This CDR3 spans 14 amino acids. The CDR3 reads CASSRGLSNQPQHF. The CDR3 region has the DNA TGTGCCAGCAGCAGGGGGCTAAGCAATCAGCCCCAGCATTTT.

The chain couples TRBV30 to TRBJ1-2, with TRBD1 as a possible D gene (6 bases). The V gene's germline CDR1 is GTSNPN and CDR2 SVGIG (reference sequence). The length of the CDR3 is 12 residues. V gave up 3 bases and J gave up 5 bases, with 10 bases separating them. DNA for the CDR3: TGTGCCTGGAGCGGCAGGGGTTATGGCTACACCTTC. Amino acids: CAWSGRGYGYTF.

The gene calls are TRBV19 and TRBJ2-5, with a possible D match to TRBD1 (5 bases). Trimming stripped 7 bases from V and 5 bases from J, with 8 bases between. CDR1 LNHDA and CDR2 SQIVND come from the germline V gene (reference sequence). CDR3 length: 11 residues. The CDR3 protein is CASKSGETQYF. The CDR3 DNA follows: TGTGCCAGTAAATCAGGGGAGACCCAGTACTTC.

The chain uses TRBV7-9 and TRBJ2-7; D gene ambiguous. V was cut by 5 bases and J by 2 bases, with 19 bases left in between. Per germline, CDR1 SEHNR and CDR2 FQNEAQ (reference sequence). This CDR3 spans 16 amino acids. As DNA, the CDR3 is TGTGCCAGCAGCGCTTCTCAAGGGTACTTAGCCTACGAGCAGTACTTC. Translated, it gives CASSASQGYLAYEQYF.

The rearrangement joins TRBV11-3 to TRBJ2-1, with no clear D. The V end lost 3 bases, the J end lost 2 bases, and 5 bases lay between the germline ends. The germline CDR1 and CDR2 sequences are SGHNT and YENEEA. The CDR3 loop spans 13 amino acids. The CDR3 nucleotides are TGTGCCAGCAGCTTCCCCCCCTACAATGAGCAGTTCTTC. It translates to CASSFPPYNEQFF.

This CDR3 reads CAWSDRKSGLNSYNEQFF. The CDR3 region has the DNA TGTGCCTGGAGCGACCGTAAATCGGGACTAAACTCCTACAATGAGCAGTTCTTC. The chain employs TRBV30 and TRBJ2-1, with 7 nucleotides matching TRBD2. Germline V gives CDR1 GTSNPN, CDR2 SVGIG (reference sequence). V gave up 3 bases and J gave up 0 bases; unmatched junction bases: 14. CDR3 length: 18 residues.

J is TRBJ1-5 and V is TRBV7-2, with D possibly TRBD1 on 5 matching bases. The length of the CDR3 is 15 residues. Trimming removed 5 bases at V and 3 bases at J, with 14 bases between. Germline V gene lookup returns CDR1 SGHTA and CDR2 FQGNSA. CDR3 DNA sequence: TGTGCCAGCAGCACTTGGTCAGGGATCAATCAGCCCCAGCATTTT. This codes for CASSTWSGINQPQHF. The entire variable domain, with the rest obtained from reference TRBV7-2 and TRBJ1-5, is as follows: GAGVSQSPSNKVTEKGKDVELRCDPISGHTALYWYRQSLGQGLEFLIYFQGNSAPDKSGLPSDRFSAERTGGSVSTLTIQRTQQEDSAVYLCASSTWSGINQPQHFGDGTRLSIL.

The V and J genes are TRBV19 and TRBJ2-1; TRBD2 aligns across 12 bases. The V gene end was trimmed by 5 bases and the J gene end by 5 bases; junction bases not matched to a gene: 4. CDR1 and CDR2 from the germline V gene are LNHDA and SQIVND (reference sequence). The CDR3 covers 15 residues. CDR3 DNA sequence: TGTGCCAGTAGTCGACTAGCGGGAGACCACAATGAGCAGTTCTTC. Protein: CASSRLAGDHNEQFF. Filled out from reference TRBV19 and TRBJ2-1, the complete variable domain reads DGGITQSPKYLFRKEGQNVTLSCEQNLNHDAMYWYRQDPGQGLRLIYYSQIVNDFQKGDIAEGYSVSREKKESFPLTVTSAQKNPTAFYLCASSRLAGDHNEQFFGPGTRLTVL.

V gene TRBV9 combines with J gene TRBJ2-1; 8 bases are shared with TRBD1. Unmatched junction bases numbered 6, after V lost 4 bases and J lost 3 bases. The CDR3 is 15 amino acids. Per the germline V gene, CDR1 is SGDLS and CDR2 is YYNGEE. CDR3 sequence (DNA): TGTGCCAGCAGCTCCCGGGACAGGAACTACAATGAGCAGTTCTTC. Translating gives CASSSRDRNYNEQFF.